This T cell receptor beta chain stems from a study of blood T cell repertoires in COVID-19. Overall study context: The cDNA or gDNA used as material had been derived from T cells, B-cell-depleted T cells, or PBMCs.

Germline trimming cut 4 bases from V and 1 base from J; bases unmatched to any gene: 0. The CDR3 contains 15 residues. CDR1 LNHDA and CDR2 SQIVND come from the germline V gene (reference sequence). Only in-frame clones appear in the TCRdb table, and some are missing; sequencing was by immunoSEQ multiplex PCR. Among approximately 210,000 clones listed, over 75% were seen once. With regard to this clone: The same CDR3 is also encoded by other DNA sequences in this sample.

What was sequenced was PBMCs or T cells enriched from blood (not recorded which). The V call is TRBV19, the J call TRBJ2-3, with 12 bases identical to TRBD2. The sequence derives from a man between 25 and 39 years old with acute COVID-19. CDR3 in amino acids: CASSRTSGGTDTQYF. The CDR3 DNA reads TGTGCCAGTAGTAGGACTAGCGGGGGCACAGATACGCAGTATTTT.